This T cell receptor (beta chain) was sequenced for a study of beta chain features in type 1 diabetes. General study results and limits: The question left open here concerned HLA type influencing TCRB rearrangement. More deletions and fewer insertions at VDJ junctions were seen in type 1 diabetes patients.

It was via CD45RO/CCR7/CD25/CD127/CD95/CD27 that CD4+ naive, central memory, regulatory and stem cell-like memory cells were sorted. Each sorted population was over 98% pure. The ends were cut back, 3 bases at V and 8 bases at J, with 14 bases in the middle. Germline CDR1 is SGDLS and CDR2 is YYNGEE. The CDR3 is 13 residues long. Since all of the isolated RNA was reverse transcribed, expressed TCRB transcripts were what got sequenced. Profiled with immunoSEQ multiplex PCR; TCRdb holds only in-frame clones, not every one. The repertoire holds 620,000 or so clones, with around 16% as singletons. To note about this clone: The antigen is unknown.

This sequence joins TRBV9 and TRBJ1-2; D is unclear. This receptor was taken from a young man in good health. Sequencing used naive CD4+ T cells from blood. CDR3 coding DNA: TGTGCCAGCAGCGGAGTTATTCGGTTGGGCTACACCTTC. This encodes CASSGVIRLGYTF.